This T cell receptor (beta chain) was documented in a study of T cells in Graves' hyperthyroidism and ophthalmopathy. Study-wide results and limits: Model output signaled ophthalmopathy a median around 6.9 months ahead of onset.

No ophthalmopathy progression within 18 months constituted stable Graves' hyperthyroidism. It was 10 ml of fresh peripheral blood that supplied the PBMCs. The CDR3 has 15 residues. Trimming removed 2 bases from V and 2 bases from J; junction bases left unmatched: 3. Looked up from germline, CDR1 is LGHDT and CDR2 is YNNKEL (reference sequence). This clonotype was observed at least ten times. Its antigen is not known. Amplified TCR beta CDR3 regions came from RNA transcripts. HTBI primers were employed in a first-round RT-PCR of the TCR CDR3. TCRdb reanalysed the multiplex PCR reads using MiXCR and keeps one entry per CDR3 protein. The sample lists about 400,000 distinct CDR3 sequences, just under 15% seen once, with approximately 29% in the top ten.

The specimen sequenced was blood. The sequence was collected from a woman aged 25 to 45 with Graves' hyperthyroidism. This chain links TRBV3-1 with TRBJ2-7; 10 bases are shared with TRBD2. CDR3 in amino acids: CASSQTSGNPYEQYF. The CDR3 nucleotides read TGTGCCAGCAGCCAAACTAGCGGGAATCCCTACGAGCAGTACTTC.